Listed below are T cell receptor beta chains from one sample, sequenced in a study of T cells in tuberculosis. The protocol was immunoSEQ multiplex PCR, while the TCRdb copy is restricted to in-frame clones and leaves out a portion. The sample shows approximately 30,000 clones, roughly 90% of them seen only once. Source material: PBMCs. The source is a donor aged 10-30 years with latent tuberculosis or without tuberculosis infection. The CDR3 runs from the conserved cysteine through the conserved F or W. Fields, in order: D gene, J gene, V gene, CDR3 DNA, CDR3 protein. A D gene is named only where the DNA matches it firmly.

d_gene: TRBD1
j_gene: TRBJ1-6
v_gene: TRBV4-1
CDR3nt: TGCGCCAGCAGCCCACCGACAGGGAATAATTCACCCCTCCACTTT
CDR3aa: CASSPPTGNNSPLHF

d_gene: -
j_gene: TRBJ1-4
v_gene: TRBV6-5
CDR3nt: TGTGCCAGCAGTTATAGACTGTTGGGGGGAAATGAAAAACTGTTTTTT
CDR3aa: CASSYRLLGGNEKLFF

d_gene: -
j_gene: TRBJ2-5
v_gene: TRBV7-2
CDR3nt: TGTGCCAGCAGCCGGCCACGGGGGAACGGGGAGACCCAGTACTTC
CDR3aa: CASSRPRGNGETQYF

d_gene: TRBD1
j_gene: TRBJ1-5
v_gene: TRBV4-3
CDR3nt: TGCGCCAGCAGCCAAGAACTAAGACAGGGAAGGCCGCCCCAGCATTTT
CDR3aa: CASSQELRQGRPPQHF

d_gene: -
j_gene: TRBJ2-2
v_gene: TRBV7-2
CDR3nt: TGTGCCAGCAGCCCCTCGGGGGGCAGAAACACCGGGGAGCTGTTTTTT
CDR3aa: CASSPSGGRNTGELFF

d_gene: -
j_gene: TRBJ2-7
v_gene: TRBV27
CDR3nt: TGTGCCAGCAGTTTAAAGCTAGCCTACAGCTACGAGCAGTACTTC
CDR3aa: CASSLKLAYSYEQYF

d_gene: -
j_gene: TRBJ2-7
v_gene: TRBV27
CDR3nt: TGTGCCAGCAGCCCCGTGGGGGGAATTCGCTCCTACGAGCAGTACTTC
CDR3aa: CASSPVGGIRSYEQYF

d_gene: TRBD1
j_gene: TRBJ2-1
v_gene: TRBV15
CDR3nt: TGTGCCACCAGCGGATCGGACAGGTTCCGCAATGAGCAGTTCTTC
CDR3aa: CATSGSDRFRNEQFF

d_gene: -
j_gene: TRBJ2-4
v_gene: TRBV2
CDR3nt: TGTGCCAGCAGTGAAGCGCGTTTCCTAGCCAAAAACATTCAGTACTTC
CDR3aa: CASSEARFLAKNIQYF

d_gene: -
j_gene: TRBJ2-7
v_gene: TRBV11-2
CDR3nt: TGTGCCAGCAGCCAGGTGACAGTCTACGAGCAGTACTTC
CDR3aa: CASSQVTVYEQYF

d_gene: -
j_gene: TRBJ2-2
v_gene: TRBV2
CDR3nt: TGTGCCAGCAGGTCAGGTCCTTCGGCCGGGGAGCTGTTTTTT
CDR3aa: CASRSGPSAGELFF

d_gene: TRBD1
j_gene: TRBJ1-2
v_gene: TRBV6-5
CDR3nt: TGTGCCAGCAGTCCCCGACAGGGCAACTATGGCTACACCTTC
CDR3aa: CASSPRQGNYGYTF

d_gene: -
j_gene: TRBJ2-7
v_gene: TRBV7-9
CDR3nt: TGTGCCAGCAGCTTAGCGGGGGCAGGCCGGGAGGACGACGAGCAGTACTTC
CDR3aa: CASSLAGAGREDDEQYF

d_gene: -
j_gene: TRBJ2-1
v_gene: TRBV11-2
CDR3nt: TGTGCCAGCAGCTCCGGGGGCGGGAGTAACTACAATGAGCAGTTCTTC
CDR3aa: CASSSGGGSNYNEQFF

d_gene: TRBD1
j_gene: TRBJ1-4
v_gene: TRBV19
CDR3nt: TGTGCCAGTAGTATTTCCAGGGGGACGGAAAAACTGTTTTTT
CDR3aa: CASSISRGTEKLFF

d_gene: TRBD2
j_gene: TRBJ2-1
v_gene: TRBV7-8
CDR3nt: TGTGCCAGCAGCTTAGCTTCTAGCGGGGGCTGGAATGAGCAGTTCTTC
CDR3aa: CASSLASSGGWNEQFF

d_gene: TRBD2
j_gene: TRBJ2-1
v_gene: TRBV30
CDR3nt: TGTGCCTGGAGTATTACGTCGGCGGGGGGCTACAATGAGCAGTTCTTC
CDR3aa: CAWSITSAGGYNEQFF